This entry lists 13 T cell receptor beta chains sequenced from one sample in a study of CD8 T cells in ankylosing spondylitis (dated by TCRdb to the late 2010s). The library was obtained by 5' RACE. TCRdb shows the sequencer as Illumina HiSeq 2500. The public reads were reanalyzed by TCRdb: fastp trimming at Q25, MiXCR alignment, in-frame beta chains only. CDR3 protein sequences are deduplicated, and each keeps its most common genes and DNA. Recorded for this sample are approximately 140,000 distinct CDR3 sequences; roughly 8% of them occurred a single time. Of the sample, 7.3% falls within the top ten clones. Sequenced: synovial fluid, either unsorted or a sorted T cell fraction (not recorded which). The receptors stem from a male donor with ankylosing spondylitis.

This clonotype was observed at least ten times. The rearrangement links TRBV10-3 to TRBJ2-5; tentatively, D is TRBD1 (6 bases). The CDR3 covers 14 residues. The V end lost 4 bases, the J end lost 5 bases, and 14 bases lay between the germline ends. The germline CDR1 and CDR2 sequences are ENHRY and SYGVKD. CDR3 region: CAISVGGEQETQYF. The CDR3 DNA reads as TGTGCCATCAGTGTAGGGGGAGAACAGGAGACCCAGTACTTC.

At least ten counts were recorded for this clonotype. J is TRBJ2-7 and V is TRBV27, with TRBD2 matching over 7 bases. The CDR3 consists of 16 residues. With 5 bases clipped from V and 6 bases from J, the junction kept 16 bases outside the gene matches. Per the germline V gene, CDR1 is MNHEY and CDR2 is SMNVEV (reference sequence). This CDR3 reads CASSPYGPGGLSEQYF. The DNA for the CDR3 is TGTGCCAGCAGTCCCTACGGTCCGGGAGGTTTGTCCGAGCAGTACTTC.

The chain combines TRBV20-1 with TRBJ2-7, with TRBD1 matching 8 bases. V gave up 6 bases and J gave up 1 base; unmatched junction bases: 5. CDR3 length: 13 residues. Per germline, CDR1 DFQATT and CDR2 SNEGSKA (reference sequence). The CDR3, as DNA: TGCAGTGCGATGGACAGGGAATCCTACGAGCAGTACTTC. Translated: CSAMDRESYEQYF.

This clonotype occurred many times. V usage is TRBV3-1 and J usage is TRBJ1-1, with D uncertain. The germline V gene encodes CDR1 LGHDT and CDR2 YNNKEL (reference sequence). Trimming left V 2 bases short and J 3 bases short, with 4 bases between. The CDR3 length is 12 residues. The CDR3 region is CASSQWDTEAFF. CDR3 coding DNA: TGTGCCAGCAGCCAATGGGACACTGAAGCTTTCTTT.

This clonotype was seen ten or more times. For the CDR3, the DNA is TGTGCCAGCAGCTTAGAGCGCTCGGGGGATTCACCCCTCCACTTT. Translation: CASSLERSGDSPLHF. The chain combines TRBV5-4 with TRBJ1-6, with D tentatively TRBD1 (5 bases). V lost 2 bases and J 8 bases, leaving 14 bases between the germline ends. The germline V gene has CDR1 SGHNT and CDR2 YYREEE (reference sequence). This CDR3 comprises 15 residues.

This clonotype was counted at least ten times. V is TRBV27 and J is TRBJ1-6, with unresolved D. V was cut by 4 bases and J by 5 bases, with 12 bases left in between. The CDR3 contains 15 residues. The germline CDR1 and CDR2 sequences are MNHEY and SMNVEV (reference sequence). CDR3 in DNA: TGTGCCAGCAGTTGGGTTCGCAGGAATAATTCACCCCTCCACTTT. It codes for CASSWVRRNNSPLHF.

This clonotype occurred many times. The chain couples TRBV2 to TRBJ2-3, with a possible D match to TRBD1 (5 bases). The CDR3 is 14 residues long. The germline CDR1 and CDR2 sequences are SNHLY and FYNNEI. V lost 6 bases, J lost 3 bases, and 13 bases lay in between. CDR3 loop: CASSRSSGTDTQYF. The CDR3 region has the DNA TGTGCCAGCAGCCGAAGTTCAGGGACAGATACGCAGTATTTT.

This clonotype has a count of ten or more. This rearrangement joins TRBV5-1 to TRBJ1-5, with D perhaps TRBD1 (5 bases). Between the trimmed V and J ends, which lost 5 bases and 0 bases, there was a span of 12 bases. Germline V lookup: CDR1 SGHRS, CDR2 YFSETQ. The CDR3 consists of 15 residues. CDR3 nucleotides: TGCGCCAGCAGTGAAGGGGCTAATAGCAATCAGCCCCAGCATTTT. This gives the protein CASSEGANSNQPQHF.

There are many counts of this clonotype. The chain links TRBV6-2 or TRBV6-3 to TRBJ2-1; D gene unclear. Germline V lookup: CDR1 MNHEY, CDR2 SVGEGT. The CDR3 extends over 18 amino acids. The ends were cut back, 2 bases at V and 0 bases at J, with 17 bases in the middle. Here the CDR3 reads CASSYTLQTPSSYNEQFF. CDR3 sequence (DNA): TGTGCCAGCAGTTACACCCTCCAAACTCCGAGCTCCTACAATGAGCAGTTCTTC.

This clonotype has a count of ten or more. The CDR3 nucleotides are TGTGCCAGCAGCCAAGGACCAGCAACTAATGAAAAACTGTTTTTT. Amino acids: CASSQGPATNEKLFF. The rearrangement joins TRBV4-2 to TRBJ1-4; no firm D call. The ends were cut back, 1 base at V and 0 bases at J, with 6 bases in the middle. Germline-derived CDR1 and CDR2 are LGHNA and YNFKEQ. The CDR3 has 15 residues.

This clonotype was detected many times. This chain uses TRBV28 with TRBJ1-2; TRBD1 agrees at 7 bases. CDR1 is MDHEN, CDR2 SYDVKM, per germline. The junction had 8 bases not matched to a gene; V was cut back by 3 bases and J by 4 bases. This CDR3 comprises 15 residues. CDR3 nucleotides: TGTGCCAGCAGTTTGGGGGACAGTCTCGGCTATGGCTACACCTTC. It codes for CASSLGDSLGYGYTF.

This clonotype was counted ten times or more. This rearrangement joins TRBV25-1 to TRBJ2-1; D unclear. Germline values: CDR1 MGHDK, CDR2 SYGVNS. The CDR3 loop spans 12 amino acids. V gave up 6 bases and J gave up 8 bases, with 11 bases separating them. The CDR3 coding sequence is TGTGCCAGCAGGGGCCGGAGCGATGAGCAGTTCTTC. The encoded protein is CASRGRSDEQFF.

This sequence joins TRBV11-2 and TRBJ2-1; D perhaps matches TRBD1 (6 bases). Trimming stripped 1 base from V and 10 bases from J, with 11 bases between. Germline CDR1 SGHAT, CDR2 FQNNGV. CDR3 length: 13 amino acids. The CDR3 is CASSLGLDREQFF. The CDR3, as DNA: TGTGCCAGCAGCTTAGGCCTCGACAGGGAGCAGTTCTTC.